A single sample is the source of the 17 T cell receptor beta chains below, sequenced in a study of cytomegalovirus exposure and HLA in healthy donors. Primers: 60 Vbeta forward and 13 Jbeta reverse. The data were produced by immunoSEQ multiplex PCR, yet TCRdb's version contains in-frame clones alone and is incomplete. In the table there are about 89,000 clones, roughly 79% of which are singletons. Input material: PBMCs. The origin of the receptors is a male donor in good health and CMV-seronegative.

This clone showed up just a few times. The rearrangement uses TRBV19 and TRBJ1-1; a possible D gene is TRBD1 (6 bases). V shed 4 bases and J shed 4 bases, with 19 bases lying between them. Germline V CDR1 and CDR2: LNHDA, SQIVND (reference sequence). The CDR3 length is 16 residues. CDR3 coding DNA: TGTGCCAGTAGTAGAGGATCACACAGGGTGGGCACTGAAGCTTTCTTT. Protein: CASSRGSHRVGTEAFF. The variable domain in full, completed from reference TRBV19 and TRBJ1-1, reads DGGITQSPKYLFRKEGQNVTLSCEQNLNHDAMYWYRQDPGQGLRLIYYSQIVNDFQKGDIAEGYSVSREKKESFPLTVTSAQKNPTAFYLCASSRGSHRVGTEAFFGQGTRLTVV.

V is TRBV6-1 and J is TRBJ1-2, with D perhaps matching TRBD1 (5 bases). The germline CDR1 and CDR2 sequences are MNHNS and SASEGT. The germline V and J ends were trimmed by 4 bases and 5 bases, with 14 bases remaining between them. The length of the CDR3 is 14 residues. CDR3 sequence (DNA): TGTGCCAGCAGTGCTGATTCAGGGCCTTATGGCTACACCTTC. It encodes CASSADSGPYGYTF.

Here the CDR3 reads CASRERVSNQPQHF. In DNA, the CDR3 is TGTGCCAGCAGAGAACGGGTTAGCAATCAGCCCCAGCATTTT. V is TRBV6-5 and J is TRBJ1-5; no firm D call. This CDR3 contains 14 residues. The V end lost 6 bases, the J end lost 0 bases, and 9 bases lay between the germline ends. Germline assignment: CDR1 MNHEY and CDR2 SVGAGI.

The gene calls are TRBV5-1 and TRBJ1-1, with D perhaps TRBD1 (6 bases). V was pared by 4 bases and J by 5 bases, with 18 bases between. Germline CDR1 reads SGHRS; CDR2 reads YFSETQ. The length of the CDR3 is 15 residues. This chain's CDR3 is CASSGEGGAGTEAFF. As DNA, the CDR3 is TGCGCCAGCAGCGGCGAGGGGGGGGCAGGTACTGAAGCTTTCTTT.

This chain joins TRBV6-6 and TRBJ1-3; no definite D call. Germline CDR1 reads MNHNY; CDR2 reads SVGAGI (reference sequence). Trimming removed 4 bases from V and 0 bases from J, with 13 bases in between. The CDR3 has 16 residues. Here the CDR3 DNA reads TGTGCCAGCAGTTTCACCCAACAGAACTCTGGAAACACCATATATTTT. Amino acids: CASSFTQQNSGNTIYF.

The gene calls are TRBV6-5 and TRBJ2-3, with 8 bases lining up with TRBD1. The CDR3 has 16 amino acids. The trim removed 0 bases at V and 1 base at J, leaving 3 bases unmatched. Per the germline V gene, CDR1 is MNHEY and CDR2 is SVGAGI. Here the CDR3 DNA reads TGTGCCAGCAGTTACTCAGCAGGGGGCGGCACAGATACGCAGTATTTT. This encodes CASSYSAGGGTDTQYF.

A single count supports this clone. The chain combines TRBV5-6 with TRBJ2-5, with 13 nucleotides matching TRBD2. The CDR3 sequence is 17 residues long. Looked up from germline, CDR1 is SGHDT and CDR2 is YYEEEE. With 8 bases clipped from V and 5 bases from J, the junction kept 15 bases outside the gene matches. CDR3 nucleotide sequence: TGTGCCAGAAAGGCCGAATCCGGACTAGCGGGAGAGGAGACCCAGTACTTC. It translates to CARKAESGLAGEETQYF.

The J gene is TRBJ2-7, the V gene TRBV10-2; 9 bases line up with TRBD2. Germline V gene data show CDR1 as WSHSY and CDR2 as SAAADI. The CDR3 consists of 14 residues. V was clipped by 7 bases and J by 3 bases; unmatched bases: 7. The CDR3 DNA follows: TGCGCCAGCAAATCTAGCGGGACCCTCTACGAGCAGTACTTC. It codes for CASKSSGTLYEQYF.

The rearrangement links TRBV28 to TRBJ2-5; 8 nucleotides agree with TRBD2. The germline gives CDR1 MDHEN, CDR2 SYDVKM. The ends lost 4 bases at V and 1 base at J; junction bases unmatched: 5. The CDR3 sequence is 15 residues long. Here the CDR3 DNA reads TGTGCCAGCAGTTCGATAGCGGGAATCCAAGAGACCCAGTACTTC. Amino acid sequence: CASSSIAGIQETQYF. Full variable domain (outside the CDR3, taken from reference TRBV28 and TRBJ2-5): DVKVTQSSRYLVKRTGEKVFLECVQDMDHENMFWYRQDPGLGLRLIYFSYDVKMKEKGDIPEGYSVSREKKERFSLILESASTNQTSMYLCASSSIAGIQETQYFGPGTRLLVL.

The table lists this clone with a few counts. V usage is TRBV11-2 and J usage is TRBJ2-7; TRBD1 agrees at 7 bases. CDR3 length equals 11 residues. Germline assignment: CDR1 SGHAT and CDR2 FQNNGV. The V and J ends lost 11 bases and 2 bases, in that order; junction bases with no gene match: 3. CDR3 residues: CAQQGPYEQYF. The DNA of the CDR3 is TGTGCCCAACAGGGGCCCTACGAGCAGTACTTC.

The sample holds a few counts of this clone. This chain joins TRBV4-3 and TRBJ1-5, with D possibly matching TRBD1 (6 bases). This CDR3 is 15 amino acids long. Trimming pared 2 bases from V and 4 bases from J, leaving 12 bases between. CDR1 is LGHNA, CDR2 YSLEER, per germline. The CDR3 is CASSQSQGSNQPQHF. The CDR3 DNA is TGCGCCAGCAGCCAATCCCAGGGGTCAAATCAGCCCCAGCATTTT.

The chain recombines TRBV6-1 with TRBJ2-1; 8 nucleotides match TRBD1. In germline, CDR1 is MNHNS, CDR2 SASEGT. The CDR3 sequence is 20 residues long. V lost 2 bases, J lost 4 bases, and 19 bases stayed unmatched. CDR3 bases: TGTGCCAGCAGTGAAAGGCGGACAGGGACTTTCACGAGAAAATACAATGAGCAGTTCTTC. Its protein product is CASSERRTGTFTRKYNEQFF.

The rearrangement links TRBV6-9 to TRBJ2-2; D is uncertain. V lost 3 bases and J lost 8, with 7 bases in between. There are 12 residues in the CDR3. CDR1 and CDR2 from the germline V gene are MNHGY and SVAAGI. The CDR3 sequence: CASSYGDGELFF. The CDR3 DNA follows: TGTGCCAGCAGTTACGGTGATGGGGAGCTGTTTTTT.

The J gene is TRBJ2-7, the V gene TRBV27; 10 bases agree with TRBD1. The CDR3 loop spans 16 amino acids. Trimming removed 2 bases from V and 0 bases from J; junction bases left unmatched: 4. Germline V gives CDR1 MNHEY, CDR2 SMNVEV (reference sequence). The CDR3 region is CASSLTGQGISYEQYF. The CDR3 coding sequence is TGTGCCAGCAGTTTAACGGGACAGGGGATCTCCTACGAGCAGTACTTC.

The chain employs TRBV28 and TRBJ2-7; tentatively, D is TRBD1 (5 bases). The CDR3 extends over 13 amino acids. CDR1 is MDHEN, CDR2 SYDVKM, per germline. V was shortened by 4 bases and J by 0 bases, with 7 bases between the two germline ends. The CDR3 is CASSSRVSYEQYF. The DNA for the CDR3 is TGTGCCAGCAGTTCCAGGGTCTCCTACGAGCAGTACTTC.

V and J are TRBV28 and TRBJ1-2; TRBD1 aligns across 8 bases. Germline V gene data show CDR1 as MDHEN and CDR2 as SYDVKM. The CDR3 spans 15 residues. Losses at the gene ends were 2 bases for V and 8 bases for J; bases not matched to a gene: 10. CDR3 in amino acids: CASSLLQGASPGYTF. In nucleotides, the CDR3 is TGTGCCAGCAGTTTACTGCAGGGGGCGTCTCCGGGCTACACCTTC.

The CDR3, as DNA: TGTGCCAGCAGCTTAACAGGGAACCAGATGAACACTGAAGCTTTCTTT. Its protein is CASSLTGNQMNTEAFF. The V and J genes are TRBV7-8 and TRBJ1-1, with D perhaps matching TRBD1 (6 bases). Germline lookup yields CDR1 SGHVS and CDR2 FQNEAQ. V was shortened by 2 bases and J by 0 bases, with 13 bases between the two germline ends. This CDR3 has 16 amino acids.